One T cell receptor (beta chain) is described in this entry. Its antigen is still unknown. No base-level quality is on record; no much larger clone is a single base apart. This specimen comes from a study of blood T cell repertoires in COVID-19 (dated by TCRdb to between 2020 and 2021). With respect to the entire study: Samples covering the acute and convalescent phases of COVID-19 were provided by collaborators in the United States, Italy and Spain. Where available, HLA class I and class II types were obtained from metadata supplied by the sample provider rather than from assay-based typing. Deeply sampled blood TCRbeta repertoires from subjects exposed to, actively infected with, or recovered from COVID-19 were included in the dataset. The samples were drawn from the first 160 participants of the ongoing ImmuneRACE study and from about 1,200 subjects provided by 6 global collaborators. The material from the prospective study consisted of cDNA or gDNA derived from T cells, B-cell-depleted T cells, or PBMCs. A de-identified subject ID, COVID-19 status, age in years and sex were almost always included in the sample metadata. The repertoires were made available in a free public database intended to serve as a resource for research on the immune response to SARS-CoV-2.

TCRbeta CDR3 regions were amplified from genomic DNA using the immunoSEQ Assay, a bias-controlled multiplex PCR. On the authors' methods: The number of nucleated cells in each sample was estimated by amplification of reference gene primers within the assay. Sequence reads were collapsed and filtered to measure the absolute abundance of every unique TCRbeta CDR3 rearrangement. For each sample, productive Simpson clonality was calculated as the square root of Simpson's diversity index across productive rearrangements. TCRdb obtained this table from immuneACCESS and retained in-frame rearrangements with V and J assigned. These tables miss some clones; where compared with another copy, unresolved V genes account for less than half of the shortfall, and the remainder is unexplained. Clone size and the V and J calls come from that table; the DNA yielded D and trimming. The table for this sample lists 200,000 to 250,000 clones; approximately 86% of them were counted only once. The ten most abundant clones make up around 1.5% of the sample.

Cut back by 1 base and 5 bases, the V and J ends lie 3 bases apart. The CDR3 goes from the cysteine to the phenylalanine over 12 residues. Solely the CDR3 DNA is kept, with 36 bases framed from the first base. From the germline V gene, CDR1 is MDHEN and CDR2 is SYDVKM. Each collaborating institution followed its own protocols to collect whole blood in K2EDTA tubes. Collaborator samples were shipped for TCRbeta analysis as frozen whole blood, isolated PBMCs, or DNA extracted from either sample type. General conclusions and limits of the study: How much clinical and demographic metadata was included differed by source and by participant, and the metadata was provided uncurated.

The receptor chain draws on TRBV28 and TRBJ1-5; the D gene assignment is ambiguous. The receptor was isolated from a man between 18 and 35 years old with active or convalescent COVID-19. Material for sequencing was peripheral blood. The CDR3 reads CASSLSDQPQHF. In nucleotide form, the sequence is TGTGCCAGCAGTTTATCCGATCAGCCCCAGCATTTT.